Here is one T cell receptor (beta chain) with its context. Its antigen is still unknown. The CDR3 has 16 residues. With V trimmed by 2 bases and J by 5 bases, 11 bases remained unmatched. Per the germline V gene, CDR1 is SGHAT and CDR2 is FQNNGV. The source of the sample is a study of memory CD4+ T cells and cytomegalovirus serostatus. On the study more broadly: Of the healthy Belgian adults, 9 or 10 were CMV seropositive and about two dozen seronegative. Points from the study as a whole: Median bootstrapped AUC for CMV status was around 0.96 originally, about 0.9 US-trained.

The sort gate was single viable CD3+CD4+CD8-CD45RO+ cells for memory CD4+ T cells. CMV serostatus came from serum IgG against pp150, pp28, p38, p52. After thawing, CD4+ T cells were positively selected. Profiling relied on immunoSEQ multiplex PCR, and the TCRdb table lists in-frame clones only, not all of them. Altogether around 45,000 clones are present, around 77% being singletons, with the ten largest covering approximately 0.6%. This chain links TRBV11-2 with TRBJ1-2; 7 bases fit TRBD1. The TCR comes from an adult in good health and CMV-seronegative. What was sequenced was memory CD4+ T cells from blood. Here the CDR3 DNA reads TGTGCCAGCAGCTTAAGGACTGGGGGACAGTTTTATGGCTACACCTTC. Amino acids: CASSLRTGGQFYGYTF.